A single sample gave rise to the 2 T cell receptor beta chains below, sequenced in a study of chemoradiotherapy in HPV16-positive cancers. Produced via immunoSEQ multiplex PCR; TCRdb's table is partial and in-frame only. The sample includes 12,000 or so clones, around 85% seen only once; the top ten take 4.5% to 6%. This specimen consisted of blood, obtained from a patient who underwent chemoradiotherapy. The receptors were sampled from a human donor with HPV-associated anogenital cancer.

The chain combines TRBV5-1 with TRBJ1-1; D may be TRBD1 (6 bases). Germline V CDR1 and CDR2: SGHRS, YFSETQ. The CDR3 consists of 14 residues. Trimming removed 1 base at V and 5 bases at J, with 12 bases between. CDR3 loop: CASSLRTAETEAFF. In DNA form, the CDR3 reads TGCGCCAGCAGCTTGAGGACAGCCGAAACTGAAGCTTTCTTT.

This sequence joins TRBV6-1 and TRBJ1-4; weak D call: TRBD1 (6 bases). The CDR3 has 13 residues. V lost 7 bases and J 10 bases, leaving 16 bases between the germline ends. Germline CDR1 and CDR2: MNHNS and SASEGT. CDR3: CASNYGTPPKLFF. The CDR3 DNA sequence: TGTGCCAGCAACTATGGGACACCTCCAAAACTGTTTTTT.